This T cell receptor (beta chain) originates from a study of PD-1 blockade in classical Hodgkin lymphoma. All the patients suffered relapse after autologous stem cell transplantation, and brentuximab vedotin exposure differed. CDR3 length: 14 amino acids. Trimming stripped 0 bases from V and 9 bases from J, with 12 bases between. CDR1 is SEHNR, CDR2 FQNEAQ, per germline (reference sequence). About this clone itself: Antigen: not known.

General study results and limits: Underlying causes for the observed repertoire differences were not defined, possibly disease activity or prior therapy.

Only in-frame clones appear in the TCRdb table, and some are missing; sequencing was by immunoSEQ multiplex PCR. The table shows 11,000 to 15,000 clones, with roughly 85% occurring only once. The chain carries TRBV7-9 and TRBJ2-1; D is possibly TRBD2 (5 bases). This sequence was found in a human donor with classical Hodgkin lymphoma. The specimen comprised peripheral blood mononuclear cells (PBMCs), sampled at baseline. The CDR3 region has the DNA TGTGCCAGCAGCTTAGCATATAATGCGGGTGAGCAGTTCTTC. Translating it yields CASSLAYNAGEQFF.